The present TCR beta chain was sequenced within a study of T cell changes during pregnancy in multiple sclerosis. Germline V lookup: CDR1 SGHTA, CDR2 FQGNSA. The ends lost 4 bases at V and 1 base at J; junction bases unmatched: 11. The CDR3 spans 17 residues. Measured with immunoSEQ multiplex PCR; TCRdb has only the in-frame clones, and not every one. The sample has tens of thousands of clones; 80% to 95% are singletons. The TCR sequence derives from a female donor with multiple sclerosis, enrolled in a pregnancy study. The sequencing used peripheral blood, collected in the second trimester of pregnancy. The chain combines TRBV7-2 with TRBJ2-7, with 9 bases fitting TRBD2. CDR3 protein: CASSWLFERGVSYEQYF. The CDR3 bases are TGTGCCAGCAGCTGGCTTTTTGAGCGGGGGGTTTCCTACGAGCAGTACTTC.